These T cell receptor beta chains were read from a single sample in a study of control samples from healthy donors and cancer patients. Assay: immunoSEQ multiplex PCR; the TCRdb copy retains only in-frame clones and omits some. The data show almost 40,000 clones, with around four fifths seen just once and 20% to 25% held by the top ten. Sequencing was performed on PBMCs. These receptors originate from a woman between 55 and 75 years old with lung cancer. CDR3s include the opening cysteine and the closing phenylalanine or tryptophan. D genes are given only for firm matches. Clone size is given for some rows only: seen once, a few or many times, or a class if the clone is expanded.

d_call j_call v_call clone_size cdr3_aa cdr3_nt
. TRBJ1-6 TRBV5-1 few CASSDRLDSPLHF TGCGCCAGCAGCGACAGGCTGGATTCACCCCTCCACTTT
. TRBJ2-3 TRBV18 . CASSPQASTDTQYF TGTGCCAGCTCACCGCAGGCTAGCACAGATACGCAGTATTTT
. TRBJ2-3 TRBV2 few CASSPDRWDTQYF TGTGCCAGCAGTCCTGACAGGTGGGATACGCAGTATTTT
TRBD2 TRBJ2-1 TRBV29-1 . CSVVTSGLYNEQFF TGCAGCGTTGTGACTAGCGGCTTATACAATGAGCAGTTCTTC
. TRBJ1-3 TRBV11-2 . CASHWDGGNTIYF TGTGCCAGTCATTGGGACGGTGGGAACACCATATATTTT
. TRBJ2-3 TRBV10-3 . CATSDTSGTDTQYF TGTGCCACGTCGGACACTTCAGGCACAGATACGCAGTATTTT
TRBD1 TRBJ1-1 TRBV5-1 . CASSFSTDRGQGMMYDGAFF TGCGCCAGCAGCTTTTCGACGGATCGGGGACAGGGTATGATGTACGACGGAGCTTTCTTT
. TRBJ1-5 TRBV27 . CASSLFGGENQPQHF TGTGCCAGCAGTTTATTTGGGGGCGAGAATCAGCCCCAGCATTTT
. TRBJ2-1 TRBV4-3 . CASSQGRGGDEQFF TGCGCCAGCAGCCAAGGGAGGGGAGGAGATGAGCAGTTCTTC
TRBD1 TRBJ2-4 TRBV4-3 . CASSQQTGGDIQYF TGCGCCAGCAGCCAACAGACAGGGGGGGACATTCAGTACTTC